The sequence of this T cell receptor beta chain was determined in a study of vaccination and CD4 T cells after COVID-19. Study at large: Overlapping SARS-CoV-2, HCoV-NL63, HCoV-OC43 and HCoV-229E spike peptides stimulated the cells.

Germline CDR1 reads DFQATT; CDR2 reads SNEGSKA (reference sequence). The CDR3 contains 16 residues. V dropped 3 bases and J dropped 1 base, with 18 bases sitting between them. Treatment indicated: approximately 10-day PBMC culture with coronavirus spike peptide pools or control peptides (ViraFEST assay). About this clonotype: Its antigen is still unknown.

An Oncomine TCR Beta short-read assay was used to sequence the DNA from cultured CD4+ T cells. Using the QIAamp micro DNA kit, genomic DNA was extracted from the CD4+ T cells that had been cultured. One entry per CDR3 protein results from TCRdb running MiXCR on the PCR reads. The sample has about 20,000 distinct CDR3 sequences, 60% seen once. The specimen was CD4+ T cells from blood, cultured in vitro, collected after SARS-CoV-2 vaccination. This chain joins TRBV20-1 and TRBJ2-5; no clear D gene. The sequence was collected from a human donor who had recovered from COVID-19. The CDR3 DNA reads as TGCAGTGCTAGTCCTCAAAGGGCCACTCCCCAAGAGACCCAGTACTTC. Amino acids: CSASPQRATPQETQYF.